This T cell receptor beta chain was recovered during a study of blood T cell repertoires in COVID-19. Turning to the study itself: The United States, Italy and Spain supplied acute and convalescent COVID-19 samples. PBMCs, B-cell-depleted T cells, or T cells were the source of the cDNA or gDNA that made up the material.

Generated by immunoSEQ multiplex PCR, the TCRdb table keeps only in-frame clones and is missing some. The sample gives over 600,000 clones, 80% to 90% of which show up once; around 0.3% is in the top ten. J lost 7 bases, V lost 7 bases, and 7 bases had no gene match. This CDR3 contains 14 residues. Germline CDR1 reads MNHEY; CDR2 reads SVGAGI. The chain joins TRBV6-5 to TRBJ1-5, with TRBD1 matching over 10 bases. This receptor was taken from a woman younger than 30 with acute or convalescent COVID-19. Sample: peripheral blood. Here the CDR3 DNA reads TGTGCCAGCACCGAGGACAGGGGGTTCCAGCCCCAGCATTTT. Protein sequence: CASTEDRGFQPQHF.